These 6 T cell receptor beta chains were sequenced from one sample in a study of T cell responses to AZD1222 COVID-19 vaccine. Libraries were prepared by immunoSEQ multiplex PCR; TCRdb keeps only in-frame clonotypes and omits some of them. The sample holds more than 90,000 clones, 80% to 90% seen once. The material sequenced was peripheral blood, taken 28 days after the second AZD1222 dose. These receptors all stem from an adult who received the AZD1222 COVID-19 vaccine.

The rearrangement joins TRBV7-9 to TRBJ1-1; the D is unclear. The CDR3 is 14 residues long. Germline V lookup: CDR1 SEHNR, CDR2 FQNEAQ (reference sequence). V lost 3 bases to trimming and J lost 1 base, with 9 bases between them. The CDR3 bases are TGTGCCAGCAGCTTCGACGGTGGGAACACTGAAGCTTTCTTT. Its translation: CASSFDGGNTEAFF.

This clone was seen only once. The CDR3 nucleotides read TGTGCCAGCAGTTTAACCTACACTGAAGCTTTCTTT. Protein sequence: CASSLTYTEAFF. The chain combines TRBV12-3 or TRBV12-4 with TRBJ1-1; D not certain. V gave up 2 bases and J gave up 3 bases, with 4 bases separating them. The CDR3 is made up of 12 amino acids.

This clone occurred a few times. This sequence joins TRBV6-5 and TRBJ2-1, with 7 positions matching TRBD1. The CDR3 spans 13 residues. Germline V gives CDR1 MNHEY, CDR2 SVGAGI. The V gene end was trimmed by 1 base and the J gene end by 6 bases; junction bases not matched to a gene: 0. The CDR3 bases are TGTGCCAGCAGTTACTACAGGGGCAATGAGCAGTTCTTC. As protein: CASSYYRGNEQFF.

V usage is TRBV10-3 and J usage is TRBJ1-3; 9 bases align to TRBD1. This CDR3 has 18 residues. CDR1 and CDR2 from the germline V gene are ENHRY and SYGVKD. V gave up 0 bases and J gave up 0 bases; unmatched junction bases: 6. The CDR3 is CAISESVTGGASGNTIYF. CDR3 bases: TGTGCCATCAGTGAGTCTGTTACAGGGGGCGCCTCTGGAAACACCATATATTTT.

This clone was observed a single time. V and J are TRBV16 and TRBJ1-6; D gene uncertain. V gave up 0 bases and J gave up 1 base, with 4 bases separating them. This CDR3 comprises 15 residues. The germline gives CDR1 KGHSY, CDR2 FQNENV. In DNA, the CDR3 is TGTGCCAGCAGCCAATCGCAGTCCTATAATTCACCCCTCCACTTT. Protein sequence: CASSQSQSYNSPLHF.

This chain links TRBV30 with TRBJ1-5; D is uncertain. Germline V lookup: CDR1 GTSNPN, CDR2 SVGIG (reference sequence). The CDR3 contains 13 residues. Trimming removed 3 bases at V and 8 bases at J, with 14 bases between. Written as DNA, the CDR3 is TGTGCCTGGAGGGATCGGGGTGTTGAGCCCCAGCATTTT. Translating gives CAWRDRGVEPQHF. Looking up the rest from reference TRBV30 and TRBJ1-5 gives the full variable domain: SQTIHQWPATLVQPVGSPLSLECTVEGTSNPNLYWYRQAAGRGLQLLFYSVGIGQISSEVPQNLSASRPQDRQFILSSKKLLLSDSGFYLCAWRDRGVEPQHFGDGTRLSIL.